Below are 8 T cell receptor beta chains sequenced from a single sample in a study of regulatory T cells in long-lasting Graves disease. Time point described: newly diagnosed GD, antithyroid drugs for less than 3 months. The TCR library was made from RNA extracted from PBMCs. TCR beta libraries were built with iRepertoire HTBI primers and Arm-PCR of CDR3 regions. TCRdb reprocessed the multiplex PCR reads with MiXCR, giving one entry per CDR3 protein. The sample has 530,000 or so distinct CDR3 sequences, roughly 13% seen once. The sample was also linked to a second study, of T cells in Graves' hyperthyroidism and ophthalmopathy.

The sequences come from peripheral blood mononuclear cells (PBMCs), collected at new diagnosis, from a patient treated with antithyroid drugs. These receptors were collected from a young man with Graves disease.

This clonotype has ten or more counts. The chain carries TRBV3-1 and TRBJ1-5; possible D gene TRBD1, 5 bases. The V end lost 4 bases, the J end lost 8 bases, and 6 bases lay between the germline ends. This CDR3 has 11 amino acids. From germline, CDR1 is LGHDT and CDR2 YNNKEL (reference sequence). The CDR3 DNA follows: TGTGCCAGCAGCCCGGGGGAGCCCCAGCATTTT. Translated, it gives CASSPGEPQHF.

This clonotype has ten or more counts. The genes are TRBV2 and TRBJ2-2; TRBD2 aligns across 10 bases. The V gene's germline CDR1 is SNHLY and CDR2 FYNNEI. V dropped 6 bases and J dropped 7; count of bases not matched to a gene: 8. CDR3 length equals 15 residues. Here the CDR3 DNA reads TGTGCCAGCAGCCAGGGACTAGCGCTATTCGGGGAGCTGTTTTTT. It encodes CASSQGLALFGELFF.

This clonotype has a count of ten or more. The V call is TRBV11-2, the J call TRBJ2-7, with no clear D. V was shortened by 2 bases and J by 5 bases, with 4 bases between the two germline ends. CDR3 length: 11 amino acids. Germline V gene sequence: CDR1 SGHAT, CDR2 FQNNGV. The CDR3 loop is CASSLYHEQYF. The CDR3 DNA reads as TGTGCCAGCAGCTTATACCACGAGCAGTACTTC.

Ten or more counts support this clonotype. V and J are TRBV6-5 and TRBJ2-5; D is ambiguous. This CDR3 is 16 amino acids long. Trimming took 0 bases from V and 2 from J, leaving 13 bases between them. Germline V gene lookup returns CDR1 MNHEY and CDR2 SVGAGI. The CDR3 coding sequence is TGTGCCAGCAGTTACTCGATGGCCCGATTTCAAGAGACCCAGTACTTC. This translates into CASSYSMARFQETQYF.

The chain employs TRBV6-2 or TRBV6-3 and TRBJ2-3; TRBD2 aligns across 8 bases. V trimming: 10 bases; J trimming: 2 bases; junction bases outside the gene matches: 8. The CDR3 runs 14 residues. Germline V CDR1 and CDR2: MNHEY, SVGEGT. The chain's CDR3 is CATQAGVDTDTQYF. Written as DNA, the CDR3 is TGTGCCACCCAAGCGGGAGTCGACACAGATACGCAGTATTTT.

This clonotype appeared a few times. A read error may be the cause here, since a much bigger clone is one base away. Because it lacks the conserved phenylalanine or tryptophan at the end, this CDR3 is likely a read error. The chain is built from TRBV6-5 and TRBJ1-2, with D perhaps matching TRBD1 (6 bases). Germline V gene data show CDR1 as MNHEY and CDR2 as SVGAGI. The V gene lost 4 bases and the J gene lost 2 bases, with 11 bases spanning the gap. The length of the CDR3 is 14 residues. The CDR3 DNA reads TGTGCCAGCAGTTTGGGACAAAAAAACTATGGCTACACCCTC. This sequence encodes CASSLGQKNYGYTL.

This clonotype was seen at least ten times. The chain combines TRBV6-5 with TRBJ2-7; D unresolved. The germline gives CDR1 MNHEY, CDR2 SVGAGI. CDR3 length: 14 amino acids. The germline V and J ends were trimmed by 2 bases and 0 bases, with 8 bases remaining between them. In nucleotides, the CDR3 is TGTGCCAGCAGTTACCCGCAAAGCTCCTACGAGCAGTACTTC. Translating it yields CASSYPQSSYEQYF.

This clonotype was seen repeatedly, ten times or more. This chain links TRBV12-3 or TRBV12-4 with TRBJ1-1; no reliable D call. V was clipped by 3 bases and J by 3 bases, with 11 bases between them. There are 14 residues in the CDR3. The CDR3 loop reads CASSFSGMDTEAFF. DNA of the CDR3: TGTGCCAGCAGTTTTTCGGGGATGGACACTGAAGCTTTCTTT.